This is a list of T cell receptor beta chains from one sample in a study of T cell responses to AZD1222 COVID-19 vaccine. TCRdb's copy holds only in-frame clones and misses some; the assay was immunoSEQ multiplex PCR. The sample carries 140,000 to 150,000 clones, around 84% recorded once. The starting material was peripheral blood, obtained 28 days after the second AZD1222 dose. These receptors originate from an adult who received the AZD1222 COVID-19 vaccine. CDR3s include the opening cysteine and the closing phenylalanine or tryptophan. D genes are given only for firm matches. Size values are once, few and many counts, or a class for expanded clones, and some rows have none.

D,V,size,J,CDR3,DNA
TRBD1,TRBV7-2,once,TRBJ2-7,CASSLGTGFSYEQYF,TGTGCCAGCAGCTTAGGGACAGGGTTCTCCTACGAGCAGTACTTC
.,TRBV9,.,TRBJ1-4,CASSDTGGTNEKLFF,TGTGCCAGCAGCGACACGGGGGGTACTAATGAAAAACTGTTTTTT
.,TRBV2,.,TRBJ2-7,CASNRHYEQYF,TGTGCCAGCAACAGGCACTACGAGCAGTACTTC
TRBD1,TRBV5-1,.,TRBJ2-5,CASSLGTGGETQYF,TGCGCCAGCAGCTTAGGGACAGGGGGAGAGACCCAGTACTTC
TRBD1,TRBV10-1,once,TRBJ1-2,CASSQGAGGYTF,TGCGCCAGCAGCCAGGGGGCAGGTGGCTACACCTTC
TRBD2,TRBV28,.,TRBJ2-5,CATETSGGAGRQETQYF,TGTGCCACCGAGACTAGCGGGGGGGCCGGACGACAAGAGACCCAGTACTTC
.,TRBV5-8,.,TRBJ1-5,CASSFQSFHSNQPQHF,TGTGCCAGCAGCTTTCAGTCCTTCCATAGCAATCAGCCCCAGCATTTT
.,TRBV6-5,.,TRBJ2-5,CASSSEGETQYF,TGTGCCAGCAGTTCGGAGGGAGAGACCCAGTACTTC
TRBD2,TRBV11-2,.,TRBJ2-3,CASSLGTSGGRSTQYF,TGTGCCAGCAGCTTAGGGACTAGCGGGGGGAGGAGCACGCAGTATTTT
.,TRBV5-1,.,TRBJ1-2,CASSLKVDYGYTF,TGCGCCAGCAGCTTAAAGGTAGACTATGGCTACACCTTC
TRBD1,TRBV7-6,.,TRBJ2-7,CASSDGQGAYEQYF,TGTGCCAGCAGCGATGGACAGGGGGCCTACGAGCAGTACTTC
TRBD2,TRBV27,.,TRBJ2-1,CASSLRGLAGIPPKEQFF,TGTGCCAGCAGTTTAAGAGGACTAGCGGGAATCCCACCTAAGGAGCAGTTCTTC
.,TRBV5-1,.,TRBJ2-3,CASSLGWDTQYF,TGCGCCAGCAGCTTGGGGTGGGATACGCAGTATTTT
TRBD1,TRBV11-2,.,TRBJ2-7,CASSQQGAPSHEQYF,TGTGCCAGCAGCCAGCAGGGGGCGCCCAGCCACGAGCAGTACTTC
.,TRBV20-1,few,TRBJ1-6,CSAVLGPLHF,TGCAGTGCCGTACTCGGGCCCCTCCACTTT
.,TRBV15,.,TRBJ1-5,CATSGLGWGPQHF,TGTGCCACCAGCGGGTTGGGGTGGGGGCCCCAGCATTTT
.,TRBV27,.,TRBJ2-7,CASSSFTQGRWVPSYEQYF,TGTGCCAGCAGTTCGTTCACACAGGGCAGATGGGTCCCCTCCTACGAGCAGTACTTC
TRBD1,TRBV5-1,.,TRBJ2-1,CARGGQGGSYNEQFF,TGCGCCCGCGGGGGACAGGGGGGCTCCTACAATGAGCAGTTCTTC
.,TRBV11-1,.,TRBJ2-1,CASSFGTGGYNEQFF,TGTGCCAGCAGCTTTGGGACTGGGGGGTACAATGAGCAGTTCTTC
TRBD1,TRBV6-5,.,TRBJ1-1,CASIRVTGVTEAFF,TGTGCCAGCATACGGGTTACAGGGGTCACTGAAGCTTTCTTT
.,TRBV3-1/TRBV3-2,.,TRBJ1-6,CASSPMGEGNNSPLHF,TGTGCCAGCAGCCCCATGGGGGAAGGGAATAATTCACCCCTCCACTTT
TRBD2,TRBV5-4,.,TRBJ2-1,CASGRREISNEQFF,TGTGCCAGCGGTAGGCGGGAGATTAGCAATGAGCAGTTCTTC
TRBD2,TRBV5-1,.,TRBJ2-5,CASSAGTSGVETQYF,TGCGCCAGCAGCGCCGGGACTAGCGGGGTAGAGACCCAGTACTTC
TRBD1,TRBV29-1,.,TRBJ2-7,CSVLRDRGGEQYF,TGCAGCGTACTCCGGGACAGGGGAGGCGAGCAGTACTTC
.,TRBV3-1/TRBV3-2,.,TRBJ1-2,CASSQDSDYGYTF,TGTGCCAGCAGCCAAGATTCGGACTATGGCTACACCTTC
TRBD1,TRBV27,.,TRBJ1-2,CASRRPGQGVYGYTF,TGTGCCAGCAGGCGTCCGGGACAGGGGGTCTATGGCTACACCTTC
.,TRBV21-1,.,TRBJ2-1,CASSSRLAGLPYNEQFF,TGTGCCAGCAGCTCGAGACTAGCGGGGCTCCCTTACAATGAGCAGTTCTTC
.,TRBV18,.,TRBJ2-7,CASSPGWQEVHEQYF,TGTGCCAGCTCACCAGGCTGGCAGGAGGTCCACGAGCAGTACTTC
TRBD2,TRBV9,many,TRBJ2-7,CASSVREGEGGEQYF,TGTGCCAGCAGCGTACGTGAAGGGGAGGGTGGCGAGCAGTACTTC